This passage covers 10 T cell receptor beta chains from one sample sequenced in a study of control samples from healthy donors and cancer patients. Only in-frame clones appear in the TCRdb table, and some are missing; sequencing was by immunoSEQ multiplex PCR. Seen here are about 180,000 clones, roughly nine tenths observed once, and the top ten hold more than 1.3%. The sample taken for sequencing was blood. The source of these receptors is a man aged 30 to 45 in good health.

This rearrangement joins TRBV18 to TRBJ1-5; D might be TRBD1 (6 bases). The CDR3 is 15 amino acids. Trimming took off 1 base at V and 6 bases at J, with 13 bases between the two ends. From germline, CDR1 is KGHSH and CDR2 LQKENI. The CDR3 DNA reads TGTGCCAGCTCACCACGGGGGCAGGTCGGTCAGCCCCAGCATTTT. Amino acid sequence: CASSPRGQVGQPQHF.

The gene calls are TRBV7-6 and TRBJ1-3; 8 bases match TRBD1. The CDR3 is made up of 18 amino acids. J was trimmed by 0 bases and V by 4 bases; bases with no gene match: 11. The germline V gene has CDR1 SGHVS and CDR2 FNYEAQ. CDR3 bases: TGTGCCAGCAGCTCAACCGGGACAGGACCCAACTCTGGAAACACCATATATTTT. Translating gives CASSSTGTGPNSGNTIYF.

The chain is built from TRBV18 and TRBJ2-7; 7 bases map to TRBD1. Germline CDR1 is KGHSH and CDR2 is LQKENI. V shed 5 bases, J shed 5 bases, and the junction held 9 bases outside the gene matches. This CDR3 has 14 amino acids. The CDR3 spells CASSTGTAPNEQYF. CDR3 in DNA: TGTGCCAGCTCAACCGGGACAGCCCCTAACGAGCAGTACTTC. The variable domain in full, completed from reference TRBV18 and TRBJ2-7, reads NAGVMQNPRHLVRRRGQEARLRCSPMKGHSHVYWYRQLPEEGLKFMVYLQKENIIDESGMPKERFSAEFPKEGPSILRIQQVVRGDSAAYFCASSTGTAPNEQYFGPGTRLTVT.

This chain's CDR3 is CASSEVTSGGKDTQYF. CDR3 DNA sequence: TGTGCCAGCAGTGAAGTTACTAGCGGGGGGAAAGATACGCAGTATTTT. V and J are TRBV6-1 and TRBJ2-3; 12 bases agree with TRBD2. The CDR3 runs to 16 residues. V gave up 1 base and J gave up 5 bases; unmatched junction bases: 4. Germline-derived CDR1 and CDR2 are MNHNS and SASEGT.

The chain is built from TRBV19 and TRBJ1-2, with 9 positions matching TRBD1. The CDR3 is 13 residues long. Germline loops: CDR1 LNHDA, CDR2 SQIVND (reference sequence). Trimming removed 6 bases from V and 7 bases from J; junction bases left unmatched: 6. Here the CDR3 DNA reads TGTGCCAGTAGCTGGGGACAGGGCGGTGGCTACACCTTC. As protein: CASSWGQGGGYTF.

This chain connects TRBV5-8 to TRBJ2-2; D ambiguous. The CDR3 is made up of 14 amino acids. The germline V gene encodes CDR1 SGHTS and CDR2 YDEGEE. The V end lost 3 bases, the J end lost 7 bases, and 13 bases lay between the germline ends. The CDR3 is CASSWGLGRGELFF. CDR3 DNA: TGTGCCAGCAGCTGGGGTTTAGGTCGCGGGGAGCTGTTTTTT.

The chain uses TRBV6-2 or TRBV6-3 and TRBJ2-2, with D tentatively TRBD1 or TRBD2 (5 bases each). Germline assignment: CDR1 MNHEY and CDR2 SVGEGT. Trimming pared 6 bases from V and 8 bases from J, leaving 22 bases between. This CDR3 contains 16 residues. CDR3 sequence (DNA): TGTGCCAGCAGCCGTCCGGGACGGGGTATATCAGGGGAGCTGTTTTTT. Translating gives CASSRPGRGISGELFF.

The chain has TRBV19 and TRBJ1-1; D gene unclear. The germline V and J ends were trimmed by 5 bases and 11 bases, with 9 bases remaining between them. This CDR3 comprises 10 residues. CDR1 is LNHDA and CDR2 is SQIVND in the germline V gene (reference sequence). This chain's CDR3 is CASSARTAFF. CDR3 bases: TGTGCCAGTAGTGCTCGGACGGCTTTCTTT. Together with reference TRBV19 and TRBJ1-1, the CDR3 gives the full variable domain: DGGITQSPKYLFRKEGQNVTLSCEQNLNHDAMYWYRQDPGQGLRLIYYSQIVNDFQKGDIAEGYSVSREKKESFPLTVTSAQKNPTAFYLCASSARTAFFGQGTRLTVV.

This CDR3 reads CASSPSLLNEKLFF. DNA for the CDR3: TGTGCCAGCAGCCCTAGTCTACTAAATGAAAAACTGTTTTTT. The chain is built from TRBV7-6 and TRBJ1-4; D gene ambiguous. Germline lookup yields CDR1 SGHVS and CDR2 FNYEAQ. CDR3 length: 14 amino acids. V was cut by 5 bases and J by 5 bases, with 12 bases left in between.

The rearrangement joins TRBV2 to TRBJ2-7; perhaps D is TRBD1 or TRBD2 (6 bases each). This CDR3 is built from 13 residues. Trimming left V 4 bases short and J 5 bases short, with 12 bases between. The V gene's germline CDR1 is SNHLY and CDR2 FYNNEI. The CDR3 protein is CASSVLGGNEQYF. In DNA form, the CDR3 reads TGTGCCAGCAGTGTGCTGGGGGGCAACGAGCAGTACTTC.